The 3 T cell receptor beta chains below come from one sample, sequenced in a study of cytomegalovirus exposure and HLA in healthy donors. The PCR had 60 Vbeta and 13 Jbeta primers. Assay used: immunoSEQ multiplex PCR; TCRdb lists only in-frame clones, some missing. Found here are more than 110,000 clones, 73% of them singletons; the top ten hold approximately 15%. The specimen sequenced was PBMCs. The receptors were sampled from a human donor in good health.

The chain carries TRBV2 and TRBJ2-1, with a weak D call TRBD2 (6 bases). Trimming cost V 3 bases and J 13 bases, with 22 bases left between them. Germline values: CDR1 SNHLY, CDR2 FYNNEI. This CDR3 comprises 15 residues. The CDR3 is CASSEGGRGALGQFF. Written as DNA, the CDR3 is TGTGCCAGCAGTGAGGGGGGACGAGGGGCTCTCGGTCAGTTCTTC.

J is TRBJ2-3 and V is TRBV11-2; the match to TRBD2 covers 10 bases. CDR3 size: 16 residues. From germline, CDR1 is SGHAT and CDR2 FQNNGV. The V segment lost 1 base and the J segment 2 bases; nucleotides outside the gene matches: 3. This CDR3 is CASSLVAGGVTDTQYF. The CDR3 region has the DNA TGTGCCAGCAGCTTAGTAGCGGGGGGTGTCACAGATACGCAGTATTTT.

This chain connects TRBV4-2 to TRBJ2-3, with D unclear. V lost 2 bases, J lost 4 bases, and 10 bases lay in between. The CDR3 is made up of 14 amino acids. CDR1 LGHNA and CDR2 YNFKEQ come from the germline V gene. The DNA of the CDR3 is TGTGCCAGCAGCCAAACAGTCACAGCAGATACGCAGTATTTT. Translated: CASSQTVTADTQYF.